This TCR beta chain is drawn from a study of T cells in localized non-small cell lung cancer. This clone was detected a few times. Its antigen remains unidentified. Whole-study results and caveats: Longer overall survival was associated with a higher density of T cells in the blood.

Assay used: immunoSEQ multiplex PCR; TCRdb lists only in-frame clones, some missing. The sample lists approximately 30,000 clones; almost 90% were seen once. The CDR3 sequence is 15 residues long. The junction had 5 bases not matched to a gene; V was cut back by 0 bases and J by 4 bases. The germline V gene has CDR1 LGHNA and CDR2 YSLEER. The V and J genes are TRBV4-3 and TRBJ1-2; 7 bases map to TRBD1. The sequenced sample was peripheral blood, obtained before any cancer treatment. This TCR derives from a woman aged 40 to 75 with stage I lung adenocarcinoma. Here the CDR3 reads CASSQDPGTVYGYTF. For the CDR3, the DNA is TGCGCCAGCAGCCAAGATCCCGGGACAGTCTATGGCTACACCTTC.